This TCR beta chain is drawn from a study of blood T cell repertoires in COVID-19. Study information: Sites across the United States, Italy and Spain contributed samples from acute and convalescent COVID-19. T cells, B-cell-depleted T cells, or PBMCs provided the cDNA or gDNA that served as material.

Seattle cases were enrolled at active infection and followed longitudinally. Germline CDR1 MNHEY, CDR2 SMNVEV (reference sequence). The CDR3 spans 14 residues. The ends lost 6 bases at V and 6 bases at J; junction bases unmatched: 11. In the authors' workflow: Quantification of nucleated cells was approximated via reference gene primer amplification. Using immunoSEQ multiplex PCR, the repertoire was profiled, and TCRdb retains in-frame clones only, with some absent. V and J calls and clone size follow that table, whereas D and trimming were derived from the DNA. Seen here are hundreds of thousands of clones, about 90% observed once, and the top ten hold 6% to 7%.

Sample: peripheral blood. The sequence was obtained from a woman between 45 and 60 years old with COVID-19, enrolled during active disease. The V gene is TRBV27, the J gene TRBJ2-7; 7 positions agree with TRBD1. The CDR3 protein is CASREDRAIGEQYF. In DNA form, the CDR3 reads TGTGCCAGCAGAGAAGACAGGGCAATCGGCGAGCAGTACTTC.